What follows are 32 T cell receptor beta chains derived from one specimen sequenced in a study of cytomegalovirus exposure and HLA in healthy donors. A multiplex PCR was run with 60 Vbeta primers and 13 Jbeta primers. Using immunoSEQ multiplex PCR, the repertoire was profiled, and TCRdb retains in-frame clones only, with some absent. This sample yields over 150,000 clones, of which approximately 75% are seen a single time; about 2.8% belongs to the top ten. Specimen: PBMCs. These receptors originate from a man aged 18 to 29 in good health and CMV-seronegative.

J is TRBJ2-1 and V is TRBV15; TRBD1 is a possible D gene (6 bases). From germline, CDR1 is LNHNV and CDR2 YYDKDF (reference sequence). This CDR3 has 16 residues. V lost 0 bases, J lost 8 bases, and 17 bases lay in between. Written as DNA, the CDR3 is TGTGCCACCAGCAGAGAAGGGGGTCTCCAATATGATGAGCAGTTCTTC. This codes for CATSREGGLQYDEQFF. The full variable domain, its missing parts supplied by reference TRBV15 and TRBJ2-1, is DAMVIQNPRYQVTQFGKPVTLSCSQTLNHNVMYWYQQKSSQAPKLLFHYYDKDFNNEADTPDNFQSRRPNTSFCFLDIRSPGLGDTAMYLCATSREGGLQYDEQFFGPGTRLTVL.

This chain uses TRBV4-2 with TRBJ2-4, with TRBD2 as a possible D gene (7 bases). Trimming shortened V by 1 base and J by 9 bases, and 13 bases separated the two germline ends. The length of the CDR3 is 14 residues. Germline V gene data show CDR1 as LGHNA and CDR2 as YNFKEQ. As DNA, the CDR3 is TGTGCCAGCAGCCAAGGAGGGGGGGTCCCCATTCAGTACTTC. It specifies CASSQGGGVPIQYF.

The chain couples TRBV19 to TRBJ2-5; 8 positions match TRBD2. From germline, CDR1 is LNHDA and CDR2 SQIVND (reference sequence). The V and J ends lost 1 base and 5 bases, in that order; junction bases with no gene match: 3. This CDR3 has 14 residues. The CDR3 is CASSIGQRGETQYF. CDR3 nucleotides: TGTGCCAGTAGTATAGGACAGCGGGGGGAGACCCAGTACTTC. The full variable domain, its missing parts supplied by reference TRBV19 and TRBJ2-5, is DGGITQSPKYLFRKEGQNVTLSCEQNLNHDAMYWYRQDPGQGLRLIYYSQIVNDFQKGDIAEGYSVSREKKESFPLTVTSAQKNPTAFYLCASSIGQRGETQYFGPGTRLLVL.

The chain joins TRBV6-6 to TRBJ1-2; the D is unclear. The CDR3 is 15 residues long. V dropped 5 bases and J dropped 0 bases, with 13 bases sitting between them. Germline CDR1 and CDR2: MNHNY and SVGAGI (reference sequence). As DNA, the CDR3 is TGTGCCAGCAGTGGAGTACAAGAACCTAACTATGGCTACACCTTC. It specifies CASSGVQEPNYGYTF.

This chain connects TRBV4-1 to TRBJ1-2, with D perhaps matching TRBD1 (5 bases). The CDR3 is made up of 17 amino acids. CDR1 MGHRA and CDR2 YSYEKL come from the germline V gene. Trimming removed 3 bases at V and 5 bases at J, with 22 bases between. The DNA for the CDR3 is TGCGCCAGCAGCCATCAAGGGCGGGACGGGGTGGGATATGGCTACACCTTC. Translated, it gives CASSHQGRDGVGYGYTF.

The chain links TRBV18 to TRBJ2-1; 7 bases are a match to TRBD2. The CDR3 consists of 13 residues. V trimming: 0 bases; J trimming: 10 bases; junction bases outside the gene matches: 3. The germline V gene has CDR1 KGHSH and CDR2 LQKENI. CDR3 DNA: TGTGCCAGCTCACCACCGGGGGGGAGAGAGCAGTTCTTC. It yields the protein CASSPPGGREQFF.

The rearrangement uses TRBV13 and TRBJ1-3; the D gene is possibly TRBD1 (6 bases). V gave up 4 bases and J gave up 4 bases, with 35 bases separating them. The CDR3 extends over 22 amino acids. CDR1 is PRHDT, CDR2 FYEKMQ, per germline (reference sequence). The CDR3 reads CASSSLDRFLNSGLGSGNTIYF. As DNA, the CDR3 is TGTGCCAGCAGCTCACTCGACAGGTTCCTGAATTCGGGTCTCGGTTCAGGAAACACCATATATTTT.

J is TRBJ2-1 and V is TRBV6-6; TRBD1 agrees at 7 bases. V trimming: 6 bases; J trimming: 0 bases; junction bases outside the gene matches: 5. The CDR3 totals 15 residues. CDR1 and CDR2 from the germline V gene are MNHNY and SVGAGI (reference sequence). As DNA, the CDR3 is TGTGCCAGCAGCTCACAGGGGCTCTCCTACAATGAGCAGTTCTTC. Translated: CASSSQGLSYNEQFF.

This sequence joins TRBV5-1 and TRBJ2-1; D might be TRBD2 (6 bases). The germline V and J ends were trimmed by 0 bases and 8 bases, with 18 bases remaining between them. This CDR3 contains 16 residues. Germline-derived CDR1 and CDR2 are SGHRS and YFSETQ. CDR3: CASSLGWGVGIYEQFF. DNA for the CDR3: TGCGCCAGCAGCTTGGGGTGGGGGGTCGGGATCTATGAGCAGTTCTTC.

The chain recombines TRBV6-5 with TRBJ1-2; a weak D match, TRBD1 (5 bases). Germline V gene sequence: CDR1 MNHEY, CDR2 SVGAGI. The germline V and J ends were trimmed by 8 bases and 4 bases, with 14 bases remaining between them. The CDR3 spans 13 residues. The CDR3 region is CASAHQGGYGYTF. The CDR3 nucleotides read TGTGCCAGCGCGCACCAGGGCGGCTATGGCTACACCTTC.

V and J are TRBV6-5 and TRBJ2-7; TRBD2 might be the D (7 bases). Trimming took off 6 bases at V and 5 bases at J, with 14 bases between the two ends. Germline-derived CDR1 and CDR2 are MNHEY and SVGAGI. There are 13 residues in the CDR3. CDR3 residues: CASSRSGGHEQYV. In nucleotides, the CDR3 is TGTGCCAGCAGCCGTTCGGGGGGCCACGAGCAGTACGTC.

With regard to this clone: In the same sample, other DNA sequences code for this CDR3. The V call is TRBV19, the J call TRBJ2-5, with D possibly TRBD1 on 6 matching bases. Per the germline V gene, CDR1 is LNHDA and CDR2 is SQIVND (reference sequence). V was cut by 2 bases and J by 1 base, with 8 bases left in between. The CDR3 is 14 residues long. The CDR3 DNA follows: TGTGCCAGTAGTATAAGGGGGTCCCAAGAGACCCAGTACTTC. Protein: CASSIRGSQETQYF.

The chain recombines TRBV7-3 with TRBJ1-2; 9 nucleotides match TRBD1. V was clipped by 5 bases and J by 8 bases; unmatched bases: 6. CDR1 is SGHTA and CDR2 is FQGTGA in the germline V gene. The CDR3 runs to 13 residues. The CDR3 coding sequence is TGTGCCAGCAGCCCGGGACAGGGAAAGGGCTACACCTTC. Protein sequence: CASSPGQGKGYTF.

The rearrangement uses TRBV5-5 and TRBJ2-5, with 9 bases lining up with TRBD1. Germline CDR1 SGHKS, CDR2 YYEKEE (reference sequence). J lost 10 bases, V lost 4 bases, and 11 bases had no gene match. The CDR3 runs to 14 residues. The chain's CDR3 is CASSPRTGEMGQYF. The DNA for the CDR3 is TGTGCCAGCAGCCCTAGGACAGGGGAAATGGGCCAGTACTTC.

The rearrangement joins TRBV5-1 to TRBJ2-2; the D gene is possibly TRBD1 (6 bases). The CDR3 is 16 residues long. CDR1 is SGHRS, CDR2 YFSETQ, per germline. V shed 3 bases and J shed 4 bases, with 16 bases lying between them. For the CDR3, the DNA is TGCGCCAGCAGCTGGTCCGGGACAACCCGCACCGGGGAGCTGTTTTTT. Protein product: CASSWSGTTRTGELFF.

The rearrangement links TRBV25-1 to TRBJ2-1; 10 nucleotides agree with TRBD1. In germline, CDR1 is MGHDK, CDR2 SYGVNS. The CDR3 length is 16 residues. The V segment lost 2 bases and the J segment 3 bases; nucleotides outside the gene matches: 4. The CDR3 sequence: CASSELGQGDYNEQFF. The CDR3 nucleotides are TGTGCCAGCAGTGAACTAGGACAGGGGGACTACAATGAGCAGTTCTTC. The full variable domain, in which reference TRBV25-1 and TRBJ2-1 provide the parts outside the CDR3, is EADIYQTPRYLVIGTGKKITLECSQTMGHDKMYWYQQDPGMELHLIHYSYGVNSTEKGDLSSESTVSRIRTEHFPLTLESARPSHTSQYLCASSELGQGDYNEQFFGPGTRLTVL.

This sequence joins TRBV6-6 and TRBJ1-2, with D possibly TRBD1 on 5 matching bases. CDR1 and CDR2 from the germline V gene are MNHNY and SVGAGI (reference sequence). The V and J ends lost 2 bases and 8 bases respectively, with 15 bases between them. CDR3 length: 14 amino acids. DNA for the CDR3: TGTGCCAGCAGTTACGCAAATGGAGGGGTAGGCTACACCTTC. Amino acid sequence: CASSYANGGVGYTF.

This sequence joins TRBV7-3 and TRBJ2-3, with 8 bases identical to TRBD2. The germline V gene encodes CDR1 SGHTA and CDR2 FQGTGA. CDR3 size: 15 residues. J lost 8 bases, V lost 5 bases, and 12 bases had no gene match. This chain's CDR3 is CASSPGREPMGTQYF. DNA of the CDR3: TGTGCCAGCAGCCCCGGGAGGGAACCGATGGGTACGCAGTATTTT.

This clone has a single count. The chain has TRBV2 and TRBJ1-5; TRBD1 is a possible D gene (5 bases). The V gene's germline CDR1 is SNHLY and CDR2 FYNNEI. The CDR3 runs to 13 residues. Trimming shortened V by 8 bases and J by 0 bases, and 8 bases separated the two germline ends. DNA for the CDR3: TGTGCCAGCGGAGGGGATAGCAATCAGCCCCAGCATTTT. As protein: CASGGDSNQPQHF.

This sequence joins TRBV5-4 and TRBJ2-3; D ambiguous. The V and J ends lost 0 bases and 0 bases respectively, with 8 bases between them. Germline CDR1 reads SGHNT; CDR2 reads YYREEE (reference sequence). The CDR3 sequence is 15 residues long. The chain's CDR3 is CASSLDYPSTDTQYF. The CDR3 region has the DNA TGTGCCAGCAGCTTGGACTATCCTAGCACAGATACGCAGTATTTT.

The CDR3, as DNA: TGCGCCAGCAGCCAAGATTATCACGGGGGGCCTTCCTACAATGAGCAGTTCTTC. This sequence encodes CASSQDYHGGPSYNEQFF. V gene TRBV4-3 combines with J gene TRBJ2-1; D might be TRBD2 (7 bases). This CDR3 contains 18 residues. Trimming pared 0 bases from V and 1 base from J, leaving 16 bases between. Germline CDR1 LGHNA, CDR2 YSLEER.

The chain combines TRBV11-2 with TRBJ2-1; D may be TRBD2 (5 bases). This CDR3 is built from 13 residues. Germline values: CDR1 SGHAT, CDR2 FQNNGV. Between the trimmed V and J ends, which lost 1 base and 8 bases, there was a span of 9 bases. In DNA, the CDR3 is TGTGCCAGCAGCTTAGGGTACGGGGATGAGCAGTTCTTC. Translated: CASSLGYGDEQFF.

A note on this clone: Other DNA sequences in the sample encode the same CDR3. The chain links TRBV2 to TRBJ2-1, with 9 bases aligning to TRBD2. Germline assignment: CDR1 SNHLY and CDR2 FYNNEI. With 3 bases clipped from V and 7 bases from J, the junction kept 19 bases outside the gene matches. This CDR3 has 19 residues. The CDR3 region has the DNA TGTGCCAGCAGTGAGGCGAGGGGACTAGCAGGGGCCGGGGGGAATGAGCAGTTCTTC. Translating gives CASSEARGLAGAGGNEQFF.

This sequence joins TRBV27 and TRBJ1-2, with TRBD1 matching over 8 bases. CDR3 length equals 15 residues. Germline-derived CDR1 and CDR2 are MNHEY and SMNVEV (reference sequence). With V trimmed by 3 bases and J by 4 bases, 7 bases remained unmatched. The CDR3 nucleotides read TGTGCCAGCAGTTTGGCCAGGGGGCCTGGCTATGGCTACACCTTC. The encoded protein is CASSLARGPGYGYTF.

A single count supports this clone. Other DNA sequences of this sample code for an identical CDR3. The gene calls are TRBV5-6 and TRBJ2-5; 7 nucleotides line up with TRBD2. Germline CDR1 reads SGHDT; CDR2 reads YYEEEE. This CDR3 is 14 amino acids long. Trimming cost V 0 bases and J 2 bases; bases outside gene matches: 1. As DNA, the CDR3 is TGTGCCAGCAGCTTGGCGGGGGGACAAGAGACCCAGTACTTC. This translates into CASSLAGGQETQYF.

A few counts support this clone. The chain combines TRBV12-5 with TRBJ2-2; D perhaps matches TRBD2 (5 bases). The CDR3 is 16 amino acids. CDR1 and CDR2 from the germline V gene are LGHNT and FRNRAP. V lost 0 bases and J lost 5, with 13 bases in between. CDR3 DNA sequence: TGTGCTAGTGGTTTGGTACTAGGTCAGACTACCGGGGAGCTGTTTTTT. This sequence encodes CASGLVLGQTTGELFF. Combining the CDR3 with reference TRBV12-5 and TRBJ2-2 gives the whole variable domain DARVTQTPRHKVTEMGQEVTMRCQPILGHNTVFWYRQTMMQGLELLAYFRNRAPLDDSGMPKDRFSAEMPDATLATLKIQPSEPRDSAVYFCASGLVLGQTTGELFFGEGSRLTVL.

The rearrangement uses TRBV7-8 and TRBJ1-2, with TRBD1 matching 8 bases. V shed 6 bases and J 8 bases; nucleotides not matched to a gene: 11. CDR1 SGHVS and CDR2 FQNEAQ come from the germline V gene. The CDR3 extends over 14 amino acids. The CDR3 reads CASRPMDRVWGYTF. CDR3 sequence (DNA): TGTGCCAGCAGGCCAATGGACAGGGTCTGGGGCTACACCTTC.

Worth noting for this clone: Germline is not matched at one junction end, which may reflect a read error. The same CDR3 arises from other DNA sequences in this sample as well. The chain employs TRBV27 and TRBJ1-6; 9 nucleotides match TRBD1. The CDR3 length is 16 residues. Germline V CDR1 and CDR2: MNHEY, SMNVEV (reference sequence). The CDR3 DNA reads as TGTGCCAGCAGTTTCGGTTTAGGACAGGGGATTTCACCCCTCCACTTC. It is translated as CASSFGLGQGISPLHF.

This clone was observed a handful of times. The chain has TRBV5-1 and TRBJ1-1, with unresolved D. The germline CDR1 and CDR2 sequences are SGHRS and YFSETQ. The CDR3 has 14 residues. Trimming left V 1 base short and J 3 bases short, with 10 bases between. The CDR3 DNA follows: TGCGCCAGCAGCTTGCCCGAGGCGTACACTGAAGCTTTCTTT. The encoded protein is CASSLPEAYTEAFF.

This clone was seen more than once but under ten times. CDR3 loop: CASSYVGTGYSDEQFF. The CDR3 DNA sequence: TGTGCCAGCAGTTACGTGGGGACAGGGTATTCCGATGAGCAGTTCTTC. The gene calls are TRBV6-5 and TRBJ2-1; 9 nucleotides match TRBD1. This CDR3 has 16 amino acids. Germline trimming cut 2 bases from V and 8 bases from J; bases unmatched to any gene: 10. CDR1 is MNHEY, CDR2 SVGAGI, per germline.

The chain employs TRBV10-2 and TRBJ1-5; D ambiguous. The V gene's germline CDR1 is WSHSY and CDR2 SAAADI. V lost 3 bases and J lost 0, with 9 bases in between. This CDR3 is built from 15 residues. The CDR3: CASSDSPYSNQPQHF. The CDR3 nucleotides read TGCGCCAGCAGTGATTCCCCGTATAGCAATCAGCCCCAGCATTTT.

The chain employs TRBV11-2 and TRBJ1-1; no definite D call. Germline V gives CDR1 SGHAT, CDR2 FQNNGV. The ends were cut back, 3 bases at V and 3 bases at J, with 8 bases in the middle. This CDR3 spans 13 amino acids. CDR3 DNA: TGTGCCAGCAGCTTGTCGGTGGACACTGAAGCTTTCTTT. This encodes CASSLSVDTEAFF.